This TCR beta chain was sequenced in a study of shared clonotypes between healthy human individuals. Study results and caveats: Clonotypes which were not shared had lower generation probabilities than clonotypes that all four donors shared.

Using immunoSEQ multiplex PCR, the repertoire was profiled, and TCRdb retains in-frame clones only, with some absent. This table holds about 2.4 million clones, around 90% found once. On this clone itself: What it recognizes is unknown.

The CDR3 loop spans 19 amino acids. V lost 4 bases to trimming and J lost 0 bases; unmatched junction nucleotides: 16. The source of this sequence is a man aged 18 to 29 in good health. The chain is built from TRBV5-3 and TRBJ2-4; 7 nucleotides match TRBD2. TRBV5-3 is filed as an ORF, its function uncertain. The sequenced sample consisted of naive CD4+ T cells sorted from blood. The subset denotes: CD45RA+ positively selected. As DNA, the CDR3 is TGTGCCAGAAGCCTGGGAGGGGCAGAATTTCCGCTAGCCAAAAACATTCAGTACTTC. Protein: CARSLGGAEFPLAKNIQYF.